The 28 T cell receptor beta chains presented below share a single source sample, sequenced in a study of blood T cell repertoires in COVID-19. Sequenced by immunoSEQ multiplex PCR; TCRdb stores in-frame clones only, minus some. This sample carries about 110,000 clones, approximately 80% of them seen once, and the ten largest clones take under 25%. The source material was peripheral blood. These receptors all stem from a man between 65 and 79 years old with active or convalescent COVID-19.

V is TRBV5-1 and J is TRBJ2-3; TRBD1 is a possible D gene (5 bases). CDR1 is SGHRS, CDR2 YFSETQ, per germline. CDR3 size: 17 residues. The germline V and J ends were trimmed by 1 base and 2 bases, with 17 bases remaining between them. The CDR3 DNA reads TGCGCCAGCAGCTTGCAGACTGGATACAGGTACACAGATACGCAGTATTTT. This translates into CASSLQTGYRYTDTQYF.

The rearrangement links TRBV5-4 to TRBJ2-1; unclear D gene. The CDR3 sequence is 14 residues long. Germline V gene lookup returns CDR1 SGHNT and CDR2 YYREEE (reference sequence). Trimming stripped 1 base from V and 4 bases from J, with 9 bases between. The CDR3 DNA sequence: TGTGCCAGCAGCTTGAAATCAGATTACAATGAGCAGTTCTTC. As protein: CASSLKSDYNEQFF.

The V and J genes are TRBV19 and TRBJ1-2, with D possibly being TRBD1 (5 bases). This CDR3 spans 16 amino acids. V shed 3 bases and J shed 2 bases, with 16 bases lying between them. Germline V gene sequence: CDR1 LNHDA, CDR2 SQIVND (reference sequence). CDR3 DNA sequence: TGTGCCAGTAGTATGTCCCCCGAGACAGTCAACTATGGCTACACCTTC. It is translated as CASSMSPETVNYGYTF.

J is TRBJ2-7 and V is TRBV18; 7 bases are shared with TRBD1. With V trimmed by 2 bases and J by 3 bases, 4 bases remained unmatched. The germline CDR1 and CDR2 sequences are KGHSH and LQKENI. There are 14 residues in the CDR3. The CDR3 bases are TGTGCCAGCTCACCAGGACAGGAGGTCTACGAGCAGTACTTC. This translates into CASSPGQEVYEQYF.

This clone was seen only once. The chain couples TRBV11-2 to TRBJ1-2, with D maybe TRBD1 (6 bases). V was trimmed by 3 bases and J by 7 bases, leaving 15 bases between them. Germline values: CDR1 SGHAT, CDR2 FQNNGV. The CDR3 is 14 residues long. The CDR3 here is CASSFPGVRGGYTF. The CDR3 region has the DNA TGTGCCAGCAGCTTCCCAGGGGTCAGGGGTGGCTACACCTTC.

This clone was recorded once. The J gene is TRBJ2-7, the V gene TRBV3-1 (or the pseudogene TRBV3-2); no definite D call. CDR3 length: 15 residues. Germline-derived CDR1 and CDR2 are LGHDT and YNNKEL (reference sequence). V was pared by 1 base and J by 3 bases, with 13 bases between. The CDR3 loop reads CASSQASGWFYEQYF. The DNA for the CDR3 is TGTGCCAGCAGCCAAGCTTCAGGCTGGTTCTACGAGCAGTACTTC.

The chain uses TRBV4-2 and TRBJ1-2; tentatively, D is TRBD1 (6 bases). V was trimmed by 4 bases and J by 4 bases, leaving 16 bases between them. Germline assignment: CDR1 LGHNA and CDR2 YNFKEQ. The CDR3 consists of 15 residues. Here the CDR3 reads CASSLTGTRGYGYTF. For the CDR3, the DNA is TGTGCCAGCAGCCTGACAGGTACTCGGGGCTATGGCTACACCTTC.

CDR3 sequence reads: CASSLAASGSWGGELFF. The CDR3 DNA is TGTGCCAGCAGTTTAGCGGCTAGCGGGAGTTGGGGCGGGGAGCTGTTTTTT. V gene TRBV28 combines with J gene TRBJ2-2; TRBD2 matches at 10 bases. V lost 2 bases and J lost 7; bases outside the gene matches: 10. The CDR3 is 17 residues long. Germline CDR1 MDHEN, CDR2 SYDVKM.

The chain carries TRBV13 and TRBJ1-2; the match to TRBD1 covers 9 bases. The CDR3 is 15 residues long. The trim removed 2 bases at V and 7 bases at J, leaving 8 bases unmatched. Germline values: CDR1 PRHDT, CDR2 FYEKMQ (reference sequence). The CDR3 DNA is TGTGCCAGCAGCTTACCAGGACAGGGGAATGGTGGCTACACCTTC. Translated, it gives CASSLPGQGNGGYTF. The full variable domain, rest sourced from reference TRBV13 and TRBJ1-2, is AAGVIQSPRHLIKEKRETATLKCYPIPRHDTVYWYQQGPGQDPQFLISFYEKMQSDKGSIPDRFSAQQFSDYHSELNMSSLELGDSALYFCASSLPGQGNGGYTFGSGTRLTVV.

The chain employs TRBV7-3 and TRBJ2-3, with 7 nucleotides matching TRBD2. V gave up 5 bases and J gave up 0 bases; unmatched junction bases: 14. CDR1 is SGHTA, CDR2 FQGTGA, per germline. The CDR3 is 18 amino acids. CDR3 in DNA: TGTGCCAGCAGCCCGGGCTACGGGGGACTACGGAGCACAGATACGCAGTATTTT. Its protein product is CASSPGYGGLRSTDTQYF.

J is TRBJ2-2 and V is TRBV18; D possibly corresponds to TRBD2 (5 bases). V lost 4 bases and J 7 bases, leaving 7 bases between the germline ends. The CDR3 sequence is 12 residues long. Germline CDR1 and CDR2: KGHSH and LQKENI. For the CDR3, the DNA is TGTGCCAGCTCACTCGGGGTCGGGGAGCTGTTTTTT. Translated, it gives CASSLGVGELFF.

The gene calls are TRBV24-1 and TRBJ1-5; D perhaps matches TRBD1 (5 bases). V lost 0 bases, J lost 7 bases, and 12 bases lay in between. Germline V CDR1 and CDR2: KGHDR, SFDVKD. The CDR3 is 15 amino acids. The CDR3 nucleotides read TGTGCCACCAGTGATTTGCGGGGAGGGGACCAGCCCCAGCATTTT. Translated: CATSDLRGGDQPQHF.

The rearrangement links TRBV19 to TRBJ2-7; 10 bases agree with TRBD1. Trimming took 9 bases from V and 2 from J; bases not matched to a gene: 7. From germline, CDR1 is LNHDA and CDR2 SQIVND (reference sequence). The CDR3 loop spans 14 amino acids. The chain's CDR3 is CASRLGTGAYEQYF. In DNA form, the CDR3 reads TGTGCCAGCAGATTGGGGACAGGGGCCTACGAGCAGTACTTC.

The rearrangement joins TRBV18 to TRBJ1-2, with D possibly matching TRBD1 (5 bases). The CDR3 length is 15 residues. Germline CDR1 KGHSH, CDR2 LQKENI. Trimming removed 0 bases from V and 3 bases from J, with 11 bases in between. This CDR3 is CASSPPGGNYYGYTF. Here the CDR3 DNA reads TGTGCCAGCTCACCACCGGGGGGGAATTACTATGGCTACACCTTC.

This chain links TRBV11-1 with TRBJ1-1; D uncertain. Trimming removed 2 bases from V and 4 bases from J, with 11 bases in between. Germline V CDR1 and CDR2: SGHAT, FQDESV (reference sequence). This CDR3 has 14 amino acids. The CDR3 DNA is TGTGCCAGCAGCTTAATAGAGGCGGTCACTGAAGCTTTCTTT. Its translation: CASSLIEAVTEAFF.

A few counts support this clone. The rearrangement links TRBV7-9 to TRBJ1-1, with 7 bases lining up with TRBD1. This CDR3 has 13 residues. Unmatched junction bases numbered 3, after V lost 5 bases and J lost 3 bases. Germline CDR1 and CDR2: SEHNR and FQNEAQ (reference sequence). CDR3 sequence reads: CASSLRGYTEAFF. In DNA, the CDR3 is TGTGCCAGCAGCCTCAGGGGGTACACTGAAGCTTTCTTT.

As for this clone: The germline gene is not matched at one end of the junction; a read error may be the cause. The gene calls are TRBV23-1 and TRBJ1-5, with D uncertain. TRBV23-1 is identified as an open reading frame with a role that is uncertain. There are 9 residues in the CDR3. Written as DNA, the CDR3 is TGCGCCAGCAACTCGATCCAACCTTTT. It yields the protein CASNSIQPF.

The chain couples TRBV4-1 to TRBJ2-2; the match to TRBD1 covers 9 bases. The CDR3 is 16 amino acids. With V trimmed by 3 bases and J by 4 bases, 6 bases remained unmatched. Germline V gene data show CDR1 as MGHRA and CDR2 as YSYEKL. CDR3 loop: CASSHPGTGSTGELFF. The CDR3 nucleotides read TGCGCCAGCAGCCATCCCGGGACAGGGAGCACCGGGGAGCTGTTTTTT.

This sequence joins TRBV3-1 (or the pseudogene TRBV3-2) and TRBJ2-1, with TRBD2 matching over 10 bases. Trimming removed 5 bases from V and 9 bases from J; junction bases left unmatched: 7. The CDR3 totals 14 residues. CDR1 LGHDT and CDR2 YNNKEL come from the germline V gene (reference sequence). Written as DNA, the CDR3 is TGTGCCAGCAGCGAAGGGACTAGCGTTACTGAGCAGTTCTTC. Amino acids: CASSEGTSVTEQFF.

The chain has TRBV10-3 and TRBJ2-1, with 9 bases identical to TRBD2. With 0 bases clipped from V and 6 bases from J, the junction kept 9 bases outside the gene matches. The CDR3 extends over 17 amino acids. Germline CDR1 is ENHRY and CDR2 is SYGVKD. This CDR3 is CAISESFGLAGSNEQFF. CDR3 coding DNA: TGTGCCATCAGTGAGTCCTTTGGGCTAGCGGGAAGCAATGAGCAGTTCTTC.

The chain uses TRBV6-1 and TRBJ2-1; 10 bases align to TRBD2. Trimming removed 4 bases from V and 6 bases from J; junction bases left unmatched: 9. This CDR3 has 16 amino acids. CDR1 is MNHNS and CDR2 is SASEGT in the germline V gene. The CDR3 DNA reads as TGTGCCAGCAGTGTCCTACTAGCGGGATCCACCAATGAGCAGTTCTTC. This translates into CASSVLLAGSTNEQFF.

The J gene is TRBJ1-1, the V gene TRBV27, with 7 positions matching TRBD1. V lost 6 bases and J lost 5; bases outside the gene matches: 9. Germline V gives CDR1 MNHEY, CDR2 SMNVEV (reference sequence). The CDR3 runs to 14 residues. This chain's CDR3 is CASSIDRDRTEAFF. CDR3 sequence (DNA): TGTGCCAGCAGCATAGACAGGGATAGGACTGAAGCTTTCTTT.

The rearrangement links TRBV5-1 to TRBJ1-2; the D gene is possibly TRBD1 (6 bases). Per the germline V gene, CDR1 is SGHRS and CDR2 is YFSETQ. Trimming left V 2 bases short and J 6 bases short, with 14 bases between. The CDR3 spans 14 residues. The CDR3 coding sequence is TGCGCCAGCAGCTTTAACAGGGAGGGGGATGGCTACACCTTC. Its protein product is CASSFNREGDGYTF.

This clone showed up just a few times. The chain links TRBV29-1 to TRBJ1-1; TRBD1 might be the D (5 bases). With 7 bases removed from V and 3 bases from J, the gap between germline ends came to 6 bases. The CDR3 is 10 residues long. CDR1 SQVTM and CDR2 ANQGSEA come from the germline V gene. The CDR3 region is CSGQHTEAFF. The CDR3 DNA is TGCAGCGGACAGCACACTGAAGCTTTCTTT.

This chain links TRBV2 with TRBJ1-4; possible D gene TRBD1, 6 bases. The V gene's germline CDR1 is SNHLY and CDR2 FYNNEI. Trimming pared 2 bases from V and 9 bases from J, leaving 7 bases between. The CDR3 is made up of 12 amino acids. DNA of the CDR3: TGTGCCAGCAGTGAACAGGGGAAAAAACTGTTTTTT. This codes for CASSEQGKKLFF.

V and J are TRBV7-3 and TRBJ2-5, with D possibly being TRBD2 (6 bases). The CDR3 totals 16 residues. V dropped 3 bases and J dropped 2 bases, with 16 bases sitting between them. Germline V gene sequence: CDR1 SGHTA, CDR2 FQGTGA. CDR3 coding DNA: TGTGCCAGCAGCTTTTCGGCGGCGGGACGACAAGAGACCCAGTACTTC. Encoded protein: CASSFSAAGRQETQYF.

This clone was counted between two and nine times. The chain uses TRBV7-9 and TRBJ1-4; D is unclear. The V and J ends lost 1 base and 4 bases respectively, with 10 bases between them. Germline V lookup: CDR1 SEHNR, CDR2 FQNEAQ (reference sequence). CDR3 size: 15 residues. The CDR3: CASSLGADGNEKLFF. Here the CDR3 DNA reads TGTGCCAGCAGCTTAGGGGCCGACGGTAATGAAAAACTGTTTTTT.

The chain couples TRBV3-1 (or the pseudogene TRBV3-2) to TRBJ2-7, with 10 nucleotides matching TRBD2. With 7 bases clipped from V and 2 bases from J, the junction kept 20 bases outside the gene matches. The germline V gene encodes CDR1 LGHDT and CDR2 YNNKEL (reference sequence). This CDR3 is built from 19 residues. This CDR3 reads CASTSRSSLAGEIPYEQYF. DNA for the CDR3: TGTGCCAGCACTTCCAGATCTTCCCTAGCGGGAGAAATCCCCTACGAGCAGTACTTC.